The source of this TCR beta chain is a study of beta chain features in type 1 diabetes (dated by TCRdb to 2017 to 2018). For the study in its entirety: Mean age, gender distribution, total cell number and subset yield did not differ between patients and healthy donors. Naive and central memory subsets were obtained from all 30 or so donors, but regulatory and stem cell-like memory subsets were isolated from only 8 patients and 8 healthy donors. In the study, TCRB repertoires of sorted circulating CD4+ T cell subsets from recently diagnosed type 1 diabetes patients were compared with those of matched healthy donors. A total of approximately 100 million sorted cells were examined across all samples, and the number of cells per subset was strongly correlated with RNA yield.

About this clone: Its antigen is still unknown. There are no base qualities to consult, and no much larger clone falls within one base.

V is trimmed back by 5 bases and J by 3 bases, and the junction contains 9 bases that no gene match accounts for. The germline V gene (reference sequence) provides CDR1 MNHNY and CDR2 SVGAGI. From cysteine to phenylalanine, the CDR3 is 16 amino acids long. Solely the CDR3 DNA is kept, with 48 bases framed from the first base. All of the isolated RNA was reverse transcribed with the High Capacity cDNA Reverse Transcription Kit, so expressed TCRB transcripts were sequenced. Naive, central memory and regulatory T cell samples underwent deep immunoSEQ sequencing, averaging roughly 3.3 million total reads per sample. After sorted cells were lysed in RLT buffer, RNA was extracted with DNase-treated RNeasy Micro or Mini kits, with the choice depending on cell number. To prevent cross-contamination, every cell subset was processed on its own, while patient and healthy donor samples were processed together. The immunoSEQ multiplex PCR was used to amplify TCRB sequences from cDNA, generating 87-bp fragments that spanned the CDR3 region. Sequencing of the amplicons was done on the Illumina HiSeq platform. In the source study's methods: Synthetic template baselines were used to correct PCR bias computationally, reads within Hamming distance 2 were collapsed together, and singletons that could not be merged were discarded. Reads were aligned to IMGT to assign V, D and J genes, CDR3 length, and insertions or deletions at six rearrangement sites. Within each subset, clonotype counts were normalized to the number of sorted cells before true diversity and Gini coefficients were calculated with the tcR R package. The overlap coefficient, calculated on TCRB nucleotide sequences, was used to quantify repertoire sharing. Entries here come from immuneACCESS through TCRdb and include only in-frame sequences with V and J called. Some clones fail to appear in such tables; in the studies checked, an unresolved V gene covers under half of the shortfall, and the cause of the remainder is unknown. V, J and clone size derive from that table, while D and trimming were established from the DNA sequence. The sample table records about 160,000 clones; 6% to 9% of these occur just once. 0.5% of the sample comes from the top ten.

Each donor gave one peripheral blood draw, averaging around 120 mL, which was collected into heparinised tubes. A BD FACSAria II was used to sort naive, central memory, regulatory and stem cell-like memory CD4+ T cells with a panel that included CD45RO, CCR7, CD25, CD127, CD95 and CD27. Purity was above 95% for every sorted population. PBMCs were separated immediately by Lymphoprep density gradient centrifugation and were stained directly, without being cultured. Samples were stained and sorted in pairs, with one healthy donor and one patient per experiment, so that batch effects were minimized. The research as a whole found: Naive, central memory and regulatory TCRB repertoires appeared to be more similar among patients than among healthy donors. A moderate but significant shortening of TCRB CDR3 length was observed in type 1 diabetes patients in all four CD4+ subsets. Shorter templates might be favored by PCR, yet because patient and control samples were amplified and corrected together, any such skew would affect both groups equally. Because small numbers of individuals were included in the HLA sub-analyses, any influence of HLA type on TCRB rearrangement was left unresolved. At VDJ recombination sites, patients with type 1 diabetes made fewer insertions and deleted more nucleotides, a pattern implying thymic rearrangement abnormalities. Because cDNA was sequenced instead of genomic DNA, activated cells with high expression could be over-represented, although the groups did not differ in activation or CD3 levels.

This receptor chain uses TRBV6-6 and TRBJ2-7; TRBD2 matches 11 bases in the middle. This TCR was recovered from a man between 18 and 29 years old with type 1 diabetes. Sequencing was performed on central memory CD4+ T cells from blood. The DNA reads TGTGCCAGCAGTGCTTTCGGGACTAGCGGCAACTACGAGCAGTACTTC. Translation gives CASSAFGTSGNYEQYF.